The 27 T cell receptor beta chains below come from one sample, sequenced in a study of a mutant IDH1 vaccine in newly diagnosed glioma. Their antigens are not known. Sequencing used immunoSEQ multiplex PCR; TCRdb keeps in-frame clones, though not all of them. In the table there are approximately 35,000 clones, around nine tenths of which are singletons. Time point meaning: week 23, last vaccination. In the vaccine, a single dose held 300 ug of the mutant IDH1 20-mer peptide, along with topical imiquimod. This specimen was PBMCs, taken from a glioma patient whose treatment included an IDH1 peptide vaccine. These receptors all come from a man aged 40-55 years with glioma.

The rearrangement links TRBV4-1 to TRBJ2-3; the match to TRBD2 covers 13 bases. Germline CDR1 is MGHRA and CDR2 is YSYEKL. CDR3 size: 19 residues. Trimming took 5 bases from V and 2 from J; bases not matched to a gene: 13. CDR3 region: CASSGPTLGLAGFTDTQYF. The CDR3 DNA sequence: TGCGCCAGCAGCGGCCCCACGCTGGGACTAGCGGGGTTCACAGATACGCAGTATTTT.

V is TRBV27 and J is TRBJ1-1; a weak D match, TRBD1 (5 bases). This CDR3 is built from 16 residues. Germline assignment: CDR1 MNHEY and CDR2 SMNVEV (reference sequence). Between the trimmed V and J ends, which lost 5 bases and 1 base, there was a span of 17 bases. This chain's CDR3 is CASSMSRQTTNTEAFF. The CDR3 bases are TGTGCCAGCAGTATGTCTAGACAGACGACGAACACTGAAGCTTTCTTT.

V is TRBV19 and J is TRBJ2-4; 8 nucleotides line up with TRBD2. CDR1 and CDR2 from the germline V gene are LNHDA and SQIVND (reference sequence). The CDR3 is 16 residues long. Losses at the gene ends were 1 base for V and 0 bases for J; bases not matched to a gene: 2. The CDR3 DNA reads TGTGCCAGTAGTATAGGCGGGGGGCTAGCCAAAAACATTCAGTACTTC. Protein sequence: CASSIGGGLAKNIQYF.

The chain carries TRBV5-4 and TRBJ2-3, with D possibly matching TRBD2 (5 bases). Germline CDR1 and CDR2: SGHNT and YYREEE (reference sequence). This CDR3 has 14 residues. V shed 0 bases and J shed 2 bases, with 7 bases lying between them. The CDR3 nucleotides read TGTGCCAGCAGCTTGGCGGGATACACAGATACGCAGTATTTT. It specifies CASSLAGYTDTQYF.

The chain carries TRBV10-2 and TRBJ2-7; 8 bases fit TRBD2. V was pared by 5 bases and J by 3 bases, with 3 bases of the junction left unmatched. Germline values: CDR1 WSHSY, CDR2 SAAADI. The CDR3 extends over 13 amino acids. Here the CDR3 DNA reads TGCGCCAGCAGTACTAGCGGTTTCTACGAGCAGTACGTC. It translates to CASSTSGFYEQYV.

The gene calls are TRBV7-2 and TRBJ2-5; TRBD2 aligns across 7 bases. The V gene's germline CDR1 is SGHTA and CDR2 FQGNSA. The ends lost 6 bases at V and 4 bases at J; junction bases unmatched: 8. The CDR3 extends over 14 amino acids. The CDR3 region is CASSSAGLGETQYF. The CDR3 DNA reads TGTGCCAGCAGTTCAGCGGGATTGGGAGAGACCCAGTACTTC.

The chain employs TRBV7-9 and TRBJ1-3; D is ambiguous. V lost 0 bases, J lost 4 bases, and 16 bases lay in between. CDR1 SEHNR and CDR2 FQNEAQ come from the germline V gene (reference sequence). The CDR3 spans 17 residues. The chain's CDR3 is CASSLAGAEGPGNTIYF. The CDR3 DNA sequence: TGTGCCAGCAGCTTAGCGGGAGCGGAGGGTCCAGGAAACACCATATATTTT.

In regard to this clone: One end of the junction does not line up with germline, which may come from a read error. The chain uses TRBV7-7 and TRBJ2-5, with a possible D match to TRBD1 (5 bases). This CDR3 has 15 residues. Germline values: CDR1 SSHAT, CDR2 FNYEAQ (reference sequence). CDR3 sequence: CASSPTAGYQETQYF. Written as DNA, the CDR3 is TGTGCTAGCAGCCCAACAGCAGGGTACCAAGAGACCCAGTACTTC.

This clone was seen more than once but under ten times. V and J are TRBV6-6 and TRBJ2-2, with D tentatively TRBD1 (6 bases). Germline-derived CDR1 and CDR2 are MNHNY and SVGAGI (reference sequence). With 6 bases removed from V and 6 bases from J, the gap between germline ends came to 17 bases. This CDR3 spans 15 amino acids. This CDR3 reads CASSTGNRVPGELFF. In DNA form, the CDR3 reads TGTGCCAGCAGCACCGGGAACAGGGTCCCCGGGGAGCTGTTTTTT.

CDR3 loop: CASSIRQNTDTQYF. CDR3 sequence (DNA): TGTGCCAGCAGCATACGACAGAACACAGATACGCAGTATTTT. The chain uses TRBV7-8 and TRBJ2-3; D might be TRBD1 (5 bases). Germline CDR1 reads SGHVS; CDR2 reads FQNEAQ. The CDR3 sequence is 14 residues long. The V and J ends lost 5 bases and 2 bases respectively, with 11 bases between them. Full variable domain (rest looked up from reference TRBV7-8 and TRBJ2-3): GAGVSQSPRYKVAKRGQDVALRCDPISGHVSLFWYQQALGQGPEFLTYFQNEAQLDKSGLPSDRFFAERPEGSVSTLKIQRTQQEDSAVYLCASSIRQNTDTQYFGPGTRLTVL.

The V and J genes are TRBV4-1 and TRBJ2-5, with TRBD2 as a possible D gene (5 bases). Per germline, CDR1 MGHRA and CDR2 YSYEKL. The CDR3 runs 14 residues. With 1 base removed from V and 5 bases from J, the gap between germline ends came to 11 bases. The CDR3 here is CASSQVLTGETQYF. In DNA, the CDR3 is TGCGCCAGCAGCCAAGTACTCACGGGGGAGACCCAGTACTTC.

V usage is TRBV28 and J usage is TRBJ2-1; 12 nucleotides align to TRBD2. V was pared by 5 bases and J by 4 bases, with 6 bases of the junction left unmatched. The germline CDR1 and CDR2 sequences are MDHEN and SYDVKM. This CDR3 comprises 16 residues. This chain's CDR3 is CASSHLTSGGYNEQFF. In DNA form, the CDR3 reads TGTGCCAGCAGTCACCTGACTAGCGGGGGATACAATGAGCAGTTCTTC.

The chain uses TRBV2 and TRBJ2-7; 9 bases are shared with TRBD1. The CDR3 runs to 13 residues. Germline lookup yields CDR1 SNHLY and CDR2 FYNNEI. V dropped 6 bases and J dropped 9; count of bases not matched to a gene: 9. The CDR3 here is CASSGGTGMRQYV. Written as DNA, the CDR3 is TGTGCCAGCAGCGGGGGGACAGGGATGAGGCAGTACGTC.

The chain's CDR3 is CAWTGVRGKSDTQYF. The DNA of the CDR3 is TGTGCCTGGACAGGTGTGAGGGGTAAATCAGATACGCAGTATTTT. The chain couples TRBV30 to TRBJ2-3; D possibly uses TRBD1 or TRBD2 (5 bases each). The CDR3 is made up of 15 amino acids. From germline, CDR1 is GTSNPN and CDR2 SVGIG (reference sequence). With 4 bases removed from V and 4 bases from J, the gap between germline ends came to 18 bases.

This clone has more than one count but fewer than ten. The chain joins TRBV6-5 to TRBJ1-6; TRBD1 agrees at 10 bases. This CDR3 is 16 amino acids long. Trimming removed 4 bases from V and 7 bases from J; junction bases left unmatched: 7. The germline gives CDR1 MNHEY, CDR2 SVGAGI. The CDR3 region is CASSSRDRGGNSPLHF. The CDR3 DNA reads as TGTGCCAGCAGTTCCCGGGACAGGGGAGGGAATTCACCCCTCCACTTT.

The chain has TRBV6-6 and TRBJ2-1; the D gene is possibly TRBD2 (6 bases). The CDR3 covers 15 residues. Trimming pared 6 bases from V and 2 bases from J, leaving 14 bases between. Germline-derived CDR1 and CDR2 are MNHNY and SVGAGI (reference sequence). DNA for the CDR3: TGTGCCAGCAGGCCCGGGACTGAGCCCTACAATGAGCAGTTCTTC. Translation gives CASRPGTEPYNEQFF.

The V gene is TRBV15, the J gene TRBJ1-5; D might be TRBD1 (5 bases). Deletions cut 7 bases from V and 4 bases from J, with 14 bases between. The CDR3 has 14 residues. CDR1 and CDR2 from the germline V gene are LNHNV and YYDKDF (reference sequence). CDR3 loop: CATTSGRGNQPQHF. In DNA form, the CDR3 reads TGTGCCACCACGTCGGGTAGGGGAAATCAGCCCCAGCATTTT.

Within the sample, this clone is medium-sized. J is TRBJ2-5 and V is TRBV6-4; TRBD2 matches at 7 bases. This CDR3 has 12 amino acids. V was pared by 2 bases and J by 7 bases, with 1 base of the junction left unmatched. Germline V gives CDR1 MRHNA, CDR2 SNTAGT. The CDR3 sequence is CASSDGEGTQYF. The CDR3 DNA reads as TGTGCCAGCAGTGACGGGGAGGGGACCCAGTACTTC.

This clone was detected once. The J gene is TRBJ1-3, the V gene TRBV7-9; no definite D call. The CDR3 runs to 14 residues. V was pared by 3 bases and J by 4 bases, with 10 bases between. Germline-derived CDR1 and CDR2 are SEHNR and FQNEAQ (reference sequence). The CDR3: CASSFMFGGNTIYF. CDR3 sequence (DNA): TGTGCCAGCAGCTTTATGTTCGGAGGAAACACCATATATTTT.

The chain recombines TRBV27 with TRBJ1-1; 9 positions agree with TRBD1. The CDR3 covers 14 residues. The trim removed 7 bases at V and 4 bases at J, leaving 7 bases unmatched. CDR1 MNHEY and CDR2 SMNVEV come from the germline V gene (reference sequence). The CDR3 nucleotides read TGTGCCAGCAAGGGACAGGGTAGGAGCACTGAAGCTTTCTTT. It encodes CASKGQGRSTEAFF.

Here the CDR3 reads CASSASSSDTQYF. The CDR3 region has the DNA TGTGCCAGCAGCGCAAGCAGCTCAGATACGCAGTATTTT. The chain couples TRBV4-2 to TRBJ2-3; D not certain. This CDR3 is built from 13 residues. Per germline, CDR1 LGHNA and CDR2 YNFKEQ. Trimming removed 5 bases at V and 4 bases at J, with 10 bases between.

The chain joins TRBV4-2 to TRBJ2-3, with TRBD1 as a possible D gene (5 bases). The CDR3 runs 15 residues. The germline gives CDR1 LGHNA, CDR2 YNFKEQ. V was trimmed by 0 bases and J by 0 bases, leaving 7 bases between them. The CDR3 nucleotides read TGTGCCAGCAGCCAAGAAGGGGCTAGCACAGATACGCAGTATTTT. It codes for CASSQEGASTDTQYF.

V gene TRBV5-4 combines with J gene TRBJ2-7; 10 bases are shared with TRBD1. Germline trimming cut 3 bases from V and 6 bases from J; bases unmatched to any gene: 6. CDR1 and CDR2 (germline): SGHNT, YYREEE (reference sequence). This CDR3 has 14 residues. The CDR3 DNA reads TGTGCCAGCAGCTCCGGGACAGGGGACCTCGAGCAGTACGTC. As protein: CASSSGTGDLEQYV.

Only one count was recorded for this clone. The chain combines TRBV7-2 with TRBJ1-2; TRBD1 might be the D (6 bases). V was clipped by 3 bases and J by 4 bases, with 12 bases between them. Germline V gives CDR1 SGHTA, CDR2 FQGNSA. The CDR3 has 14 residues. DNA for the CDR3: TGTGCCAGCAGCTTGGATAGACAGGTCTATGGCTACACCTTC. Residues: CASSLDRQVYGYTF. Variable domain in full (rest from reference TRBV7-2 and TRBJ1-2): GAGVSQSPSNKVTEKGKDVELRCDPISGHTALYWYRQSLGQGLEFLIYFQGNSAPDKSGLPSDRFSAERTGGSVSTLTIQRTQQEDSAVYLCASSLDRQVYGYTFGSGTRLTVV.

This clone came up a few times. V and J are TRBV7-9 and TRBJ1-1; the D gene is possibly TRBD1 (5 bases). V shed 5 bases and J shed 6 bases, with 16 bases lying between them. Germline CDR1 reads SEHNR; CDR2 reads FQNEAQ (reference sequence). The length of the CDR3 is 14 residues. The chain's CDR3 is CASSPLSGIPEAFF. The CDR3 DNA is TGTGCCAGCAGCCCCCTATCAGGGATCCCTGAAGCTTTCTTT.

The rearrangement uses TRBV10-1 and TRBJ1-2, with a tentative D call TRBD1 (6 bases). CDR1 is WNHNN, CDR2 SYGVQD, per germline (reference sequence). The CDR3 consists of 13 residues. V lost 4 bases and J 4 bases, leaving 10 bases between the germline ends. CDR3 coding DNA: TGCGCCAGCAGTGTGGACAGTCCCTATGGCTACACCTTC. It is translated as CASSVDSPYGYTF.

CDR3 nucleotides: TGTGCCAGCTCGGGACTTACCTACAATGAGCAGTTCTTC. Encoded protein: CASSGLTYNEQFF. The chain is built from TRBV9 and TRBJ2-1, with D possibly matching TRBD2 (6 bases). Germline V CDR1 and CDR2: SGDLS, YYNGEE. The CDR3 covers 13 residues. V was trimmed by 7 bases and J by 2 bases, leaving 10 bases between them.